This entry concerns a single TCR beta chain. The junction shows a germline mismatch at one end, possibly a read error. Germline-derived CDR1 and CDR2 are ENHRY and SYGVKD. The CDR3 length is 14 residues. This specimen comes from a study of tumor-infiltrating lymphocytes in primary liver carcinoma. Using a constant-region primer together with ProtoScript II reverse transcriptase, TCR beta cDNA was made from 500 to 650 ng of total RNA. What produced the TCR beta libraries was three nested multiplex PCR rounds using slightly modified ARM-PCR. It was with TRBV1-TRBV30 forward primers and a C-beta reverse primer that the first two PCR rounds were run, at roughly 10 cycles each. Each CDR3 protein is one row after TCRdb ran MiXCR on the multiplex PCR reads. The data show about 50,000 distinct CDR3 sequences, with about 77% seen just once and around 24% held by the top ten. It was from roughly 20-30 mg of unsorted bulk tissue that RNA and DNA were co-extracted.

The rearrangement links TRBV10-3 to TRBJ1-1; TRBD1 is a possible D gene (6 bases). Specimen: liver tumor tissue from sampling region 5. The sample's subset: tumor region T5, tumor centre. The receptor comes from a man aged 35-49 years with primary liver carcinoma and hepatitis B virus infection. Here the CDR3 DNA reads TGCGCCATCCAAGGGGGAGGAGTGAACGCTGAAGCTTTCTTT. This gives the protein CAIQGGGVNAEAFF.